This section outlines one T cell receptor beta chain sequence together with its context. Its cognate antigen is unknown. The data are from a study of blood T cells in healthy people across ages. Study outcomes and limitations: What prevented conclusive comparison of naive and antigen-experienced cells was that PBMCs were unsorted.

Looked up from germline, CDR1 is KGHSH and CDR2 is LQKENI. V trimming: 3 bases; J trimming: 8 bases; junction bases outside the gene matches: 12. The CDR3 sequence is 15 residues long. No fewer than 5.5 micrograms of total RNA were isolated from every sample. With a J-beta primer mix and a sample-barcoded 5' primer, a second PCR ran 7 to 11 cycles. With 12 random nucleotides, a template-switch adaptor tagged each individual cDNA molecule. Each CDR3 protein gets one entry after TCRdb re-called the 5' RACE reads with MiXCR. This table holds 1.5 million to 2 million distinct CDR3 sequences, roughly 32% found once.

Sequenced input: blood. The source is a woman aged 25 to 39 in good health. The rearrangement joins TRBV18 to TRBJ1-2, with 7 bases fitting TRBD1. The CDR3 spells CASSPLDRATPGYTF. In DNA, the CDR3 is TGTGCCAGCTCACCGCTTGACAGGGCGACGCCGGGCTACACCTTC.